This is a list of T cell receptor beta chains from one sample in a study of blood T cell repertoires in COVID-19. TCRdb's copy holds only in-frame clones and misses some; the assay was immunoSEQ multiplex PCR. The table records more than 150,000 clones, roughly 88% of them present only once. Specimen: PBMCs or T cells enriched from blood (not recorded which). The receptors stem from a woman in her sixties or seventies who had recovered from COVID-19. Both conserved end residues are part of each CDR3. Each record gives: V gene, D gene, J gene, clone size, CDR3 protein, CDR3 DNA. The D gene is left open where the match is weak. Clone size is not always given. Where it is, it says once, few, many or a class for expanded clones.

TRBV28	.	TRBJ1-5	.	CASSTGGSSNQPQHF	TGTGCCAGCAGCACGGGGGGCTCGAGCAATCAGCCCCAGCATTTT
TRBV21-1	.	TRBJ2-4	once	CASSNETNRDRLCQLAKNIQYF	TGTGCCAGCAGCAACGAAACAAACCGGGACAGACTATGCCAGCTAGCCAAAAACATTCAGTACTTC
TRBV5-1	TRBD1	TRBJ2-7	.	CASSRDRGYEQYF	TGCGCCAGCAGCCGGGACAGGGGCTACGAGCAGTACTTC
TRBV5-1	.	TRBJ1-5	.	CASSLLGAKNQPQHF	TGCGCCAGCAGCTTGCTGGGGGCGAAGAATCAGCCCCAGCATTTT
TRBV18	.	TRBJ2-7	.	CASSPNGYEQYF	TGTGCCAGCTCACCAAACGGCTACGAGCAGTACTTC
TRBV28	.	TRBJ1-2	.	CASKTSPLDSYYGYTF	TGTGCCAGCAAGACTTCACCCCTGGACAGCTACTATGGCTACACCTTC
TRBV11-2	.	TRBJ1-1	few	CASSFTVAFF	TGTGCCAGCAGCTTCACGGTGGCTTTCTTT
TRBV5-1	TRBD2	TRBJ2-2	.	CASGSSGSTGELFF	TGCGCCAGCGGCAGTAGCGGGAGCACCGGGGAGCTGTTTTTT
TRBV10-3	.	TRBJ2-3	.	CAISKQEGTDTQYF	TGTGCCATCAGTAAACAAGAAGGCACAGATACGCAGTATTTT
TRBV6-5	.	TRBJ2-4	.	CASSYSINGGGNIQYF	TGTGCCAGCAGTTACTCGATAAATGGGGGCGGGAACATTCAGTACTTC
TRBV2	TRBD2	TRBJ2-1	.	CASSDGSGWTNEQFF	TGTGCCAGCAGTGACGGTAGCGGGTGGACCAATGAGCAGTTCTTC
TRBV6-5	.	TRBJ1-5	.	CASRLASSQQPQHF	TGTGCCAGCAGGCTGGCATCTTCACAGCAGCCCCAGCATTTT
TRBV24-1	TRBD1	TRBJ2-5	once	CATSDISGTGKETQYF	TGTGCCACCAGTGATATATCCGGGACAGGGAAAGAGACCCAGTACTTC
TRBV6-5	.	TRBJ1-3	.	CASSDTSGNTIYF	TGTGCCAGCAGCGACACCTCTGGAAACACCATATATTTT
TRBV7-3	TRBD2	TRBJ2-1	.	CASGLAGGPQYEQFF	TGTGCCAGCGGATTAGCGGGAGGGCCGCAGTATGAGCAGTTCTTC
TRBV11-2	TRBD2	TRBJ2-2	.	CASSSGTSGYTGELFF	TGTGCCAGCAGCTCCGGGACTAGCGGGTACACCGGGGAGCTGTTTTTT
TRBV6-5	.	TRBJ2-2	.	CASTLNTGELFF	TGTGCCAGCACTTTGAACACCGGGGAGCTGTTTTTT
TRBV10-3	.	TRBJ1-3	.	CAISEGRSAGNTIYF	TGTGCCATCAGTGAAGGGAGGAGCGCTGGAAACACCATATATTTT
TRBV30	.	TRBJ1-6	.	CAWKRGARNSPLHF	TGTGCCTGGAAGCGGGGGGCAAGGAATTCACCCCTCCACTTT
TRBV7-6	.	TRBJ2-5	few	CASSFSRQETQYF	TGTGCCAGCAGCTTTTCGAGGCAAGAGACCCAGTACTTC
TRBV5-1	.	TRBJ1-1	.	CASSWGGGTEAFF	TGCGCCAGCAGCTGGGGAGGGGGCACTGAAGCTTTCTTT
TRBV5-1	TRBD2	TRBJ2-7	.	CASSYASGSIYEQYF	TGCGCCAGCAGCTATGCTAGCGGGAGTATCTACGAGCAGTACTTC
TRBV4-1	.	TRBJ2-5	.	CASSWGPQETQYF	TGCGCCAGCAGTTGGGGGCCCCAAGAGACCCAGTACTTC
TRBV9	TRBD2	TRBJ2-5	.	CASSSLAGGEAETQYF	TGTGCCAGCAGCTCTCTAGCGGGAGGCGAGGCGGAGACCCAGTACTTC
TRBV3-1/TRBV3-2	.	TRBJ1-1	.	CASTYATANTEAFF	TGTGCCAGCACCTACGCGACAGCCAACACTGAAGCTTTCTTT
TRBV14	TRBD1	TRBJ2-4	.	CASSRGTGNIQYF	TGTGCCAGCAGCCGAGGGACAGGGAACATTCAGTACTTC
TRBV19	.	TRBJ1-5	.	CASKIGGVLNQPQHF	TGTGCCAGTAAAATCGGGGGGGTCCTCAATCAGCCCCAGCATTTT
TRBV11-2	TRBD2	TRBJ2-2	.	CASSLGLAGAGELFF	TGTGCCAGCAGCCTAGGACTAGCGGGGGCCGGGGAGCTGTTTTTT
TRBV7-5	.	TRBJ1-4	.	CARSPSGNPATNEKLFF	TGTGCCAGAAGCCCTTCAGGTAACCCCGCAACTAATGAAAAACTGTTTTTT
TRBV19	TRBD1	TRBJ2-3	.	CASTRGRHTDTQYF	TGTGCCAGTACTAGGGGGCGACACACAGATACGCAGTATTTT
TRBV5-1	.	TRBJ1-2	once	CASSAGESVGYTF	TGCGCCAGCAGTGCAGGGGAGTCGGTTGGCTACACCTTC
TRBV30	TRBD2	TRBJ2-1	.	CASRSRREDYNEQFF	TGTGCCTCTCGTAGTCGGCGGGAGGACTACAATGAGCAGTTCTTC
TRBV19	TRBD2	TRBJ2-7	.	CASSNLGLAGAYEQYF	TGTGCCAGTAGTAACCTTGGACTAGCGGGGGCGTACGAGCAGTACTTC
TRBV5-1	TRBD1	TRBJ2-1	.	CASSPIPGQGSGEQFF	TGCGCCAGCAGTCCGATCCCCGGACAGGGATCGGGCGAGCAGTTCTTC
TRBV18	.	TRBJ1-2	.	CASSADRSNYGYTF	TGTGCCAGCTCAGCCGACAGATCTAACTATGGCTACACCTTC
TRBV2	.	TRBJ1-1	.	CASSELGTPEAFF	TGTGCCAGCAGTGAGCTCGGTACCCCTGAAGCTTTCTTT
TRBV7-3	TRBD1	TRBJ1-2	once	CASSGGTGVRSYGYTF	TGTGCCAGCAGCGGGGGGACAGGGGTACGCAGCTATGGCTACACCTTC
TRBV28	.	TRBJ2-7	.	CASSKQRGEQYF	TGTGCCAGCAGTAAGCAGCGAGGCGAGCAGTACTTC